This record looks at one T cell receptor beta chain sequence and its context. This clonotype was counted only a few times. This clone's antigen is unknown. No quality values exist for individual bases; no much larger clone is one base distant. The receptor library was made with PCR. DNA from cultured CD4+ T cells underwent TCR sequencing with the Oncomine TCR Beta short-read assay at the Johns Hopkins FTIC core. The QIAamp micro DNA kit was used to extract genomic DNA from the cultured CD4+ T cells. The Oncomine TCR Beta libraries from cultured CD4+ T cells were pooled using unique dual indexes and then sequenced on an Illumina iSeq 100. In the original analysis: Non-productive sequences were removed, and CDR3s not starting with C, not ending with F or W, or shorter than 7 amino acids were discarded. Antigen-specific clonotypes were identified with the MANAFEST web application by comparing peptide-stimulated wells with reference and other culture wells. An FDR below 0.05, an odds ratio above 5, and a productive frequency above 0.1% in at least two of three replicate wells were required for clones to be considered positive. Clonotypes that were significantly expanded in both SARS-CoV-2 spike wells and at least one common cold coronavirus spike condition were defined as cross-reactive. Similarity between CDR3 sequences was evaluated in R version 3.6.1 using Levenshtein distances (stringdist) and unrooted phylogenetic trees (ape). TCRdb passed the public sequencing reads through fastp at Q25 and MiXCR, retaining productive beta sequences. Entries are consolidated by CDR3 protein sequence, retaining the most common genes and DNA. These V and J calls derive from TCRdb rather than the authors' analysis. The sample table contains around 15,000 distinct CDR3 sequences; only one count was recorded for about 68% of them. Around a tenth of the sample belongs to the ten largest clones.

The sample comes from a study of vaccination and CD4 T cells after COVID-19 (dated by TCRdb to 2021 to 2024). Describing the broader study: The convalescent cohort comprised six males and four females, including two Hispanic individuals, seven Caucasians, two Asians and one multiracial person. Post-COVID blood samples from convalescent patients were collected a median of around 100 days after diagnosis, with a range of roughly 35 to 170 days. Overlapping spike peptide pools from SARS-CoV-2 and from the common cold coronaviruses HCoV-NL63, HCoV-OC43 and HCoV-229E were used as culture stimuli. The spike-specific CD4+ TCR repertoire was compared before and after mRNA vaccination in over nine COVID-19 convalescent patients and a handful of infection-naive healthy vaccine recipients. As controls, cultures received a CEFX viral epitope pool (the positive control), an HIV-1 Nef peptide pool (the negative control), or no peptide at all. Participants got two doses of the Pfizer-BioNTech BNT162b2 vaccine (n=8) or two doses of the Moderna mRNA-1273 vaccine (n=2). The time from the second vaccine dose to post-vaccine blood sampling had a median of around 72 days and ranged from about 13 to 250 days. The investigation overall reported the following: The study included relatively few convalescent patients and did not analyze early timepoints after natural infection. Among the post-vaccine SARS-CoV-2-reactive clones in convalescent patients, a median 86.3% showed up only after vaccination, which suggests vaccine-specific priming. An increase in the median number of SARS-CoV-2-reactive clonotypes from some 20 after infection to a few dozen after vaccination was observed, but the change was not found to be significant. Nearly all vaccine-specific clones in convalescent patients (304 of 307) were mono-reactive for SARS-CoV-2 spike rather than cross-reactive with common cold coronaviruses.

This sample's treatment or condition label indicates: approximately 11-day PBMC culture with coronavirus spike peptide pools or control peptides (ViraFEST assay). The study used the ViraFEST assay, which expanded antigen-specific T cells with peptide pools and then identified expanded clonotypes by TCR sequencing. Negative nucleocapsid antibody tests taken both before and after vaccination confirmed that the healthy vaccine recipients had no prior SARS-CoV-2 infection. Each well held two million PBMCs cultured with approximately 10 ug/ml peptide pools in IMDM containing around 5% human AB serum and 8 to 10 IU/ml IL-2. On days 3 and 7, half of the culture medium was replaced with fresh IL-2-containing medium. After 9 to 11 days of culture, CD4+ T cells were isolated by negative selection with the EasySep CD4+ T cell isolation kit. Ficoll-Paque Plus gradient centrifugation was used to isolate PBMCs from whole blood, and the isolated PBMCs were then either used fresh or cryopreserved at -140C. Triplicate wells were generally used for each culture condition.

Taken from the germline V gene, the CDR1 and CDR2 loops are KGHDR and SFDVKD. The CDR3 sequence holds 16 residues, the cysteine and phenylalanine included. Of all the DNA, just the CDR3 is kept, 48 bases in frame from base 1. V is cut by 2 bases and J by 1 base, and the space between the germline ends is 13 bases. This sequence was found in a human donor who received a COVID-19 vaccine. The source material was CD4+ T cells from blood, cultured in vitro, sampled after SARS-CoV-2 vaccination. The sequence is built from TRBV24-1 and TRBJ1-2; the D gene identity is not certain. The nucleotide sequence reads TGTGCCACCAGTGATTCAACAGACCCTCTTAACTATGGCTACACCTTC. It translates to CATSDSTDPLNYGYTF.